This T cell receptor (beta chain) was recorded in a study of cytomegalovirus exposure and HLA in healthy donors (TCRdb year 2017). Context from the whole study: In an earlier analysis of 450 to 750 of the donors, about 260 Gb of sequence data and 117 million unique TCR beta sequences from about 179 million T cells were reported. Typing coverage varied by locus: roughly 629-630 donors for A, B, C, DRB1 and DQB1; about 520 for DQA1; about 570 for DPA1; around 490 for DPB1. High-throughput TCR immunosequencing, statistical association of individual TCRs with disease status, and machine learning were combined to predict cytomegalovirus infection status. Of the roughly 390 genotyped donors, less than 90% were placed in the genetic ancestry cluster associated with self-reported Caucasian donors. On average, over 200,000 unique TCR beta nucleotide sequences were sequenced per donor among a few hundred genotyped donors of the cohort, with roughly 18% of those sequences being non-productive. Genome-wide SNP genotypes for about 55% of the 666 donors were used in a later genetic analysis, which treated that subset as a discovery cohort. Donor age, sex, ethnicity and CMV serostatus were compiled together with the repertoire data. Besides the first cohort of approximately 670 subjects, a separate validation cohort made up of some 110 different subjects was used. The study profiled the T cell repertoires of 550 to 700 subjects by immunosequencing and related them to cytomegalovirus serostatus. Rather than using new phenotypic data, the later analysis identified candidate immune exposures from TCR beta sequences and from how often those sequences occurred across donors. A later analysis re-analyzed previously published TCR beta repertoires from roughly 690 donors and added high-resolution HLA genotyping to study TCR occurrence patterns. All discovery cohort repertoires had been generated using a single sequencing platform. An earlier analysis of several hundred of the donors applied high-throughput TCR beta sequencing to assess whether each TCR beta V gene segment acted as functional or pseudogenic. An early release covering some 640 HLA-typed donors comprised about 320 gigabases of sequencing data and roughly 86 million unique TCR sequences. Because of strong linkage in the cohort, roughly five DR-DQ haplotypes were treated as single units for association and clustering. The study was designed to test whether signatures of past pathogen exposure could be identified by cataloging public T cell receptors. Both class I and class II loci were covered by HLA typing, at four-digit resolution. Results the study describes overall, beyond this receptor: A group of highly shared sequence variants was considered likely to be a technical artifact of the sequencing pipeline. V-gene and J-gene trimming of TCR beta chains was associated with a missense DCLRE1C variant in a later genetic analysis, and the association was replicated in an independent cohort. The cohort was sequenced for TCR beta chains only, and without alpha or paired-chain data the features that could be detected were limited. Sequencing depth was assumed to be roughly uniform across donors in the presence/absence analyses, though that assumption may not hold. In an earlier analysis of some 550 of the donors, most TCR beta V segments were observed in productive rearrangements about 87% or about 30% of the time, broadly matching IMGT annotations. Most CMV-associated TCR beta chains appeared to be HLA-restricted in a later analysis, and the HLA associations seemed to be driven largely by CMV exposure. Specific HLA alleles were associated with 15,000 to 20,000 TCR beta sequences at a false discovery rate of 0.05 in a later analysis. CMV serostatus was the only immune exposure information available for the cohort. Most TCR sequences were seen in very few donors, while some public TCRs were found in many individuals. Compared with equally common non-associated chains, HLA-associated TCR beta chains in a later analysis were more clonally expanded and had lower generation probabilities. The study listed 150 to 200 TCR beta chains as associated with cytomegalovirus. Correlated functional status among segregating V segments might reflect linkage disequilibrium, but an unknown experimental factor could not be ruled out. HLA typing was unavailable for some donors at each locus, so association tests used only the typed subset. Compared with the roughly 670-donor mean, donors in an Asian-associated ancestry cluster had fewer N-insertions in productive TCRs, according to a later genetic analysis. Some IMGT-functional V segments, including TRBV6-2 and TRBV6-3, could not be distinguished by the 87-base-pair reads and were therefore excluded. The authors suggested that the approach could potentially be generalized to other disease states and immunological phenotypes. Because counts were too low, about 18 rarely observed V segments, including chromosome 9 orphons, were left out of the earlier analysis of 587 of the donors. The classifier was reported to diagnose cytomegalovirus status with high specificity and sensitivity in both the original and validation cohorts. In a later analysis, the rate of TCR association differed among HLA loci, with DRB1 alleles having the most associated TCRs and HLA-C alleles having the fewest. A later analysis reported that several top co-occurrence clusters appeared linked to parvovirus B19, influenza, CMV and Epstein-Barr virus. Assigning TCR associations to individual alleles was difficult when HLA alleles, especially DR and DQ, strongly co-occurred. A further reported finding was that TCR beta sequences accurately predicted the HLA-A and HLA-B alleles for most subjects in the first cohort. In vitro tests confirmed that three of the cytomegalovirus-associated TCR beta chains recognize cytomegalovirus antigens.

The V end loses 1 base and the J end loses 11 bases, and a stretch of 17 bases separates them. The germline V gene encodes CDR1 SGHAT and CDR2 FQNNGV. The CDR3 starts with the cysteine, ends with the phenylalanine, and has 14 residues. The kept DNA is CDR3 alone, 42 bases in frame from the first base. The library was generated by the immunoSEQ multiplex PCR assay. For the multiplex PCR, a mixture combining 60 forward primers for TCR Vbeta segments and 13 reverse primers for TCR Jbeta segments was used. Amplification of the CDR3 region of rearranged TCR beta genes was performed with a multiplex PCR assay on genomic DNA. Amplified TCR beta libraries were sequenced as 87-base-pair reads on the Illumina HiSeq System. Per the original workflow: Across the 600 to 700 repertoires, a later analysis counted some 80 million unique TCR beta chains, 8.5 million to 12 million of which were shared by at least two donors. A nearest-neighbor algorithm error-corrected the raw reads and collapsed the reads into unique sequences, merging closely related sequences to remove PCR and sequencing errors. To assign V, D and J gene segments, CDR3 sequences were aligned to IMGT reference sequences. For a sequence to be retained, at least a six-nucleotide match to both a V gene segment and a J gene segment was required. A rearrangement counted as productive if the CDR3 had no stop codons and remained in frame with V and J, and every other rearrangement counted as non-productive. Following IMGT convention, CDR3 was defined as the stretch from the second conserved V-encoded cysteine up to the conserved J-encoded phenylalanine. Sequences without an unambiguous match to a single V gene segment were excluded from the earlier analysis of 450 to 650 of the donors. An earlier analysis of 587 of the donors called V segments functional above 56.7% productive rearrangements and segregating when the between-donor standard deviation exceeded 5%. A statistical classification framework was developed to diagnose cytomegalovirus status using the catalog of TCR beta chain sequences. In a later analysis, V and J genes were assigned by comparing TCR nucleotide sequences against IMGT/GENE-DB human TR gene sequences. Using the TCRdist pipeline, a later analysis assigned CDR3 sequences along with most-parsimonious VDJ recombination scenarios. In a later analysis, every TCR beta chain was defined by the combination of its CDR3 amino acid sequence and its V-gene family, and reads without a unique V-gene family were dropped. As a way to deal with suspected cross-contamination and a sequencing artifact, a later analysis dropped over 550 nucleotide sequences that were highly shared and had low generation probability. A later analysis calculated a clonal expansion index for each public chain from normalized within-repertoire ranks of inferred template counts. A later analysis computed generation probabilities with a VDJ recombination model fitted to out-of-frame rearrangements, and checked the results against IGoR. In a later analysis, TCR-TCR, TCR-HLA and TCR-CMV co-occurrence was scored with hypergeometric tests, and a repertoire-size bias correction was applied to TCR pairs. A later analysis estimated false discovery rates by permuting HLA or CMV assignments 20 times. In a later analysis, co-occurring TCRs were grouped with DBSCAN, and TCRdist sequence similarity was added when clustering was performed within HLA-allele-positive subsets. Co-occurrence clustering excluded repertoires with fewer than 30,000 or more than 120,000 public chains, plus five with anomalous nucleotide sharing. In TCRdb, the immuneACCESS table is reduced to in-frame sequences with V and J assigned. These tables do not hold every clone; where another copy was compared, an unresolved V gene accounts for under half, and the others remain unexplained. The V and J calls and clone size are taken from that table; D and trimming were inferred from the DNA. For this sample, the table gives approximately 120,000 clones. About 2% of the sample rests with the top ten.

The cohort consisted of some 730 healthy bone marrow donors. Cohort members were all nominally healthy when sampled, although unrecorded immune exposures were likely present. The donor tested CMV seronegative, placing the donor among the 350 or so seronegative members of the cohort. A peripheral blood sample was provided by each donor, and peripheral blood mononuclear cells were used for TCR beta sequencing. Genomic DNA extraction from the blood cell samples was performed with the Qiagen DNeasy Blood Extraction Kit. Of note for this clone: Its specific antigen is unknown.

The chain links TRBV11-2 with TRBJ1-1; confidence is insufficient to name the D gene. Material: PBMCs. The source of this sequence is a man aged 40-55 years in good health and CMV-seronegative. CDR3 protein: CASSLGVGGRGAFF. The nucleotide sequence reads as follows: TGTGCCAGCAGCTTAGGGGTGGGCGGCCGAGGGGCTTTCTTT.